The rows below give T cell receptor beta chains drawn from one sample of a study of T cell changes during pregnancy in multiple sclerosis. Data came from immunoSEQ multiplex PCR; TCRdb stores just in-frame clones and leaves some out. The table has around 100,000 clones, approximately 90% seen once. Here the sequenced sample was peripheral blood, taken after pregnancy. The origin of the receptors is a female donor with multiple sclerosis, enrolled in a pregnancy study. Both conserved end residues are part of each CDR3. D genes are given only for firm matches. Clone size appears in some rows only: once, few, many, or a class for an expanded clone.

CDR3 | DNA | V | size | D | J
CSAAGDLNTEAFF | TGCAGCGCGGCGGGGGATTTGAACACTGAAGCTTTCTTT | TRBV29-1 | NA | NA | TRBJ1-1
CATSSPSPGSGTDTQYF | TGTGCCACCAGCAGCCCCTCCCCAGGCTCGGGCACAGATACGCAGTATTTT | TRBV15 | NA | NA | TRBJ2-3
CASSPGGGLGTEAFF | TGTGCCAGCAGCCCGGGGGGGGGTTTGGGCACTGAAGCTTTCTTT | TRBV11-3 | NA | NA | TRBJ1-1
CSVVGGTYEQYF | TGCAGCGTTGTTGGCGGAACCTACGAGCAGTACTTC | TRBV29-1 | NA | NA | TRBJ2-7
CASSAGQGGYEQYF | TGTGCCAGTAGTGCCGGACAGGGCGGGTACGAGCAGTACTTC | TRBV19 | NA | TRBD1 | TRBJ2-7
CASSPGGRGKETQYF | TGTGCCAGCAGCCCCGGGGGGCGGGGGAAAGAGACCCAGTACTTC | TRBV13 | once | NA | TRBJ2-5
CASNRRGGMTDTQYF | TGTGCCAGCAACAGGCGCGGGGGGATGACAGATACGCAGTATTTT | TRBV27 | NA | TRBD2 | TRBJ2-3
CAISEGLGSGGPSYEQYF | TGTGCCATCAGCGAAGGCCTCGGGAGCGGGGGGCCATCCTACGAGCAGTACTTC | TRBV10-3 | NA | TRBD2 | TRBJ2-7
CASSVGMMGLGAPSYNEQFF | TGTGCCAGCAGCGTAGGGATGATGGGACTAGGGGCTCCGTCTTACAATGAGCAGTTCTTC | TRBV9 | NA | TRBD2 | TRBJ2-1
CASASGIETQYF | TGTGCTAGTGCTAGCGGGATAGAGACCCAGTACTTC | TRBV12-5 | NA | TRBD2 | TRBJ2-5
CASTEGTSGGLGDTQYF | TGTGCCAGCACCGAGGGGACTAGCGGGGGCCTGGGAGATACGCAGTATTTT | TRBV2 | NA | TRBD2 | TRBJ2-3
CASSLSRGSSTDTQYF | TGTGCCAGCAGCTTGAGCCGGGGGTCTAGCACAGATACGCAGTATTTT | TRBV5-6 | NA | NA | TRBJ2-3
CASSLLAGSKETQYF | TGTGCCAGCAGTTTACTAGCGGGGTCCAAAGAGACCCAGTACTTC | TRBV27 | NA | TRBD2 | TRBJ2-5
CASTAGGHTEAFF | TGTGCCAGCACCGCAGGGGGACACACTGAAGCTTTCTTT | TRBV6-5 | once | TRBD1 | TRBJ1-1
CASSDRGLNQPQHF | TGTGCCAGCTCAGACAGGGGCCTCAATCAGCCCCAGCATTTT | TRBV2 | NA | TRBD1 | TRBJ1-5
CASSPGKGEQFF | TGTGCCAGCAGCCCGGGGAAGGGTGAGCAGTTCTTC | TRBV7-3 | NA | NA | TRBJ2-1
CASSLGDRDCEAFF | TGTGCCAGCTCACTCGGGGACAGGGACTGTGAAGCTTTCTTT | TRBV18 | NA | TRBD1 | TRBJ1-1
CAWSETGGSRYGYTF | TGTGCCTGGAGTGAAACAGGGGGCTCCCGCTATGGCTACACCTTC | TRBV30 | NA | TRBD1 | TRBJ1-2